The 30 T cell receptor beta chains in this list originate from one sample, sequenced in a study of T cells in narcolepsy. The repertoire was sequenced with immunoSEQ multiplex PCR; TCRdb's copy has only in-frame clones and lacks some. Of around 31,000 clones detected, around 83% appear once; the ten largest clones hold around 2.6%. The sequenced sample was CD45RA- memory CD4+ T cells from PBMCs. The receptors were gathered from a human donor with narcolepsy.

The chain employs TRBV6-6 and TRBJ1-1; 9 bases agree with TRBD1. The CDR3 sequence is 13 residues long. The J segment lost 5 bases and the V segment lost 6 bases, leaving 4 bases of the junction unmatched. Germline assignment: CDR1 MNHNY and CDR2 SVGAGI (reference sequence). CDR3 loop: CASRYRGQTEAFF. The CDR3 bases are TGTGCCAGCAGATACAGGGGGCAAACTGAAGCTTTCTTT.

The chain recombines TRBV7-6 with TRBJ2-3, with a tentative D call TRBD2 (7 bases). Germline V CDR1 and CDR2: SGHVS, FNYEAQ. Trimming cost V 5 bases and J 4 bases, with 22 bases left between them. The CDR3 spans 17 residues. The DNA of the CDR3 is TGTGCCAGCAGCGCCCGGGCGGGGGCGGTAAGGGCAGATACGCAGTATTTT. Amino acids: CASSARAGAVRADTQYF.

This clone was picked up one time. The chain employs TRBV13 and TRBJ2-1; a weak D match, TRBD1 (6 bases). Germline values: CDR1 PRHDT, CDR2 FYEKMQ (reference sequence). Deletions cut 6 bases from V and 8 bases from J, with 14 bases between. The CDR3 consists of 13 residues. The CDR3 region has the DNA TGTGCCAGCAGTTTAATACCAGGGGATGAGCAGTTCTTC. This encodes CASSLIPGDEQFF.

The genes are TRBV7-9 and TRBJ2-7, with TRBD1 matching over 10 bases. Losses at the gene ends were 5 bases for V and 3 bases for J; bases not matched to a gene: 16. CDR3 length: 18 residues. The germline CDR1 and CDR2 sequences are SEHNR and FQNEAQ (reference sequence). The CDR3 DNA reads as TGTGCCAGCAGCCCCCGGAATCGGGACAGGGGAGATGTCTACGAGCAGTACTTC. It encodes CASSPRNRDRGDVYEQYF.

The chain combines TRBV6-1 with TRBJ1-2; no reliable D call. Germline V gene sequence: CDR1 MNHNS, CDR2 SASEGT. V was cut by 3 bases and J by 4 bases, with 6 bases left in between. The CDR3 covers 12 residues. This CDR3 is CASSESVYGYTF. CDR3 sequence (DNA): TGTGCCAGCAGTGAGTCAGTCTATGGCTACACCTTC.

J is TRBJ1-3 and V is TRBV9, with 7 positions matching TRBD1. The CDR3 extends over 16 amino acids. CDR1 and CDR2 (germline): SGDLS, YYNGEE. Germline trimming cut 3 bases from V and 2 bases from J; bases unmatched to any gene: 8. The CDR3 sequence: CASSDPGQQAGNTIYF. CDR3 bases: TGTGCCAGCAGCGATCCGGGACAGCAAGCTGGAAACACCATATATTTT.

The chain employs TRBV7-2 and TRBJ1-5; no reliable D call. There are 15 residues in the CDR3. V lost 0 bases and J lost 3, with 9 bases in between. The germline CDR1 and CDR2 sequences are SGHTA and FQGNSA. CDR3 loop: CASSLASASNQPQHF. Written as DNA, the CDR3 is TGTGCCAGCAGCTTAGCATCTGCCTCCAATCAGCCCCAGCATTTT.

This sequence joins TRBV6-5 and TRBJ2-5; TRBD1 matches 7 bases. With the DNA end fitting TRBJ2-7 better, the J assignment may be wrong. The length of the CDR3 is 15 residues. Looked up from germline, CDR1 is MNHEY and CDR2 is SVGAGI. The DNA for the CDR3 is TGTGCCAGCACACCCCCGGTAGGGGGCCAGGACGAGCAGTACTTC. Encoded protein: CASTPPVGGQDEQYF.

V and J are TRBV7-3 and TRBJ2-2, with 9 bases lining up with TRBD2. CDR3 size: 16 residues. Germline assignment: CDR1 SGHTA and CDR2 FQGTGA. V shed 5 bases, J shed 0 bases, and the junction held 4 bases outside the gene matches. CDR3 DNA: TGTGCCAGCAGCCCATCTAGCGGGGCGAACACCGGGGAGCTGTTTTTT. Residues: CASSPSSGANTGELFF.

Regarding this clone: The same CDR3 arises from other DNA sequences in this sample as well. The chain has TRBV7-9 and TRBJ2-3, with 8 bases matching TRBD2. Germline CDR1 and CDR2: SEHNR and FQNEAQ (reference sequence). This CDR3 has 15 amino acids. With 6 bases clipped from V and 2 bases from J, the junction kept 7 bases outside the gene matches. The CDR3 loop reads CASRRAGANTDTQYF. The CDR3 DNA sequence: TGTGCCAGCAGAAGAGCGGGGGCAAACACAGATACGCAGTATTTT.

This chain connects TRBV19 to TRBJ2-5, with no clear D. The J call may be in error: the DNA end matches TRBJ2-7 better. CDR1 and CDR2 (germline): LNHDA, SQIVND (reference sequence). CDR3 size: 18 residues. CDR3 in amino acids: CASSGIQTRRTGSYEQYF. In nucleotides, the CDR3 is TGTGCCAGTAGTGGAATTCAAACCCGAAGGACGGGTTCCTACGAGCAGTACTTC.

This clone was counted between two and nine times. This chain uses TRBV7-9 with TRBJ1-1; weak D call: TRBD1 (5 bases). This CDR3 is 16 amino acids long. CDR1 and CDR2 (germline): SEHNR, FQNEAQ (reference sequence). Trimming cost V 2 bases and J 7 bases, with 20 bases left between them. DNA of the CDR3: TGTGCCAGCAGCTTAAGCGGGCGTGGGGGAACGGGTGAAGCTTTCTTT. Protein sequence: CASSLSGRGGTGEAFF. The full variable domain, completed using reference TRBV7-9 and TRBJ1-1, is DTGVSQNPRHKITKRGQNVTFRCDPISEHNRLYWYRQTLGQGPEFLTYFQNEAQLEKSRLLSDRFSAERPKGSFSTLEIQRTEQGDSAMYLCASSLSGRGGTGEAFFGQGTRLTVV.

Of note for this clone: Compared with germline, one end of the junction differs, possibly owing to a read error. The chain uses TRBV5-4 and TRBJ2-2; a weak D match, TRBD1 (5 bases). Germline V gives CDR1 SGHNT, CDR2 YYREEE (reference sequence). This CDR3 has 15 amino acids. DNA of the CDR3: TGTGCCAGCAGCTTGGATGGGGCGAAGACCGGGGAGCTGTTTTTT. Encoded protein: CASSLDGAKTGELFF.

This clone was counted once. The chain links TRBV19 to TRBJ2-3, with 11 bases matching TRBD2. This CDR3 has 16 amino acids. V shed 8 bases and J 4 bases; nucleotides not matched to a gene: 11. CDR1 and CDR2 from the germline V gene are LNHDA and SQIVND (reference sequence). The CDR3 spells CASAPLAGGGPDTQYF. CDR3 DNA: TGTGCCAGTGCCCCCCTAGCGGGGGGTGGCCCAGATACGCAGTATTTT. The variable domain in full, completed from reference TRBV19 and TRBJ2-3, reads DGGITQSPKYLFRKEGQNVTLSCEQNLNHDAMYWYRQDPGQGLRLIYYSQIVNDFQKGDIAEGYSVSREKKESFPLTVTSAQKNPTAFYLCASAPLAGGGPDTQYFGPGTRLTVL.

The chain combines TRBV18 with TRBJ2-5; weak D call: TRBD1 (6 bases). Germline V gene lookup returns CDR1 KGHSH and CDR2 LQKENI. The CDR3 has 14 residues. The V and J ends lost 0 bases and 4 bases respectively, with 9 bases between them. In nucleotides, the CDR3 is TGTGCCAGCTCACCACCGGACAGAGCAGAGACCCAGTACTTC. Its protein product is CASSPPDRAETQYF.

The gene calls are TRBV19 and TRBJ1-2; D may be TRBD1 (5 bases). V gave up 4 bases and J gave up 4 bases, with 13 bases separating them. Germline loops: CDR1 LNHDA, CDR2 SQIVND (reference sequence). This CDR3 has 14 residues. The CDR3: CASSTQAGAYGYTF. As DNA, the CDR3 is TGTGCCAGTAGTACCCAGGCCGGGGCCTATGGCTACACCTTC.

This chain connects TRBV4-1 to TRBJ1-2; D uncertain. V dropped 5 bases and J dropped 4 bases, with 23 bases sitting between them. The CDR3 runs 17 residues. CDR1 and CDR2 (germline): MGHRA, YSYEKL. In DNA form, the CDR3 reads TGCGCCAGCAGCTCCAGCGGCCAGAACCGAAAGACCTATGGCTACACCTTC. Protein sequence: CASSSSGQNRKTYGYTF.

The genes are TRBV18 and TRBJ2-5, with D possibly being TRBD2 (5 bases). Near its end, the DNA agrees better with TRBJ2-7, so the J call may be wrong. Germline assignment: CDR1 KGHSH and CDR2 LQKENI. This CDR3 spans 13 amino acids. In DNA, the CDR3 is TGTGCCAGCTCAACGGGGAGTGCCTACGAGCAGTACTTC. As protein: CASSTGSAYEQYF.

This sequence joins TRBV14 and TRBJ2-3; a possible D gene is TRBD2 (5 bases). Per the germline V gene, CDR1 is SGHDN and CDR2 is FVKESK. The CDR3 consists of 16 residues. Trimming removed 5 bases at V and 2 bases at J, with 17 bases between. The DNA of the CDR3 is TGTGCCAGCAGCGTTCGGGGTTACACAAACACAGATACGCAGTATTTT. This sequence encodes CASSVRGYTNTDTQYF.

The rearrangement links TRBV5-6 to TRBJ1-2; D is undetermined. Germline V lookup: CDR1 SGHDT, CDR2 YYEEEE. V shed 4 bases and J shed 8 bases, with 18 bases lying between them. There are 14 residues in the CDR3. The DNA of the CDR3 is TGTGCCAGCAGCGGCGGGTCAGAAAATTGGGGCTACACCTTC. Protein sequence: CASSGGSENWGYTF.

The rearrangement links TRBV6-5 to TRBJ1-2; a weak D match, TRBD1 (5 bases). V gave up 0 bases and J gave up 4 bases, with 15 bases separating them. The length of the CDR3 is 16 residues. Germline assignment: CDR1 MNHEY and CDR2 SVGAGI. The CDR3: CASSYSGGGGSYGYTF. The CDR3 coding sequence is TGTGCCAGCAGTTACTCCGGCGGGGGTGGGAGCTATGGCTACACCTTC.

This clone was picked up a small number of times. The chain links TRBV7-2 to TRBJ2-7; D not resolved. CDR3 length equals 14 residues. Per the germline V gene, CDR1 is SGHTA and CDR2 is FQGNSA. V lost 0 bases and J 3 bases, leaving 9 bases between the germline ends. This CDR3 reads CASSLAGSFYEQYF. CDR3 DNA: TGTGCCAGCAGCTTAGCGGGCAGCTTCTACGAGCAGTACTTC.

This clone was found once. The J gene is TRBJ2-7, the V gene TRBV2; 7 bases fit TRBD2. Trimming took 3 bases from V and 6 from J; bases not matched to a gene: 14. From germline, CDR1 is SNHLY and CDR2 FYNNEI. The CDR3 sequence is 16 residues long. As DNA, the CDR3 is TGTGCCAGCAGTGAGGATGAAGGACTAGGACGACCCGAGCAGTACTTC. Protein product: CASSEDEGLGRPEQYF.

There are a few counts of this clone. The chain recombines TRBV2 with TRBJ1-4; D call uncertain. Germline lookup yields CDR1 SNHLY and CDR2 FYNNEI. V was pared by 6 bases and J by 10 bases, with 24 bases between. The CDR3 runs to 16 residues. The CDR3 is CASRRLAGSGEGKLFF. CDR3 bases: TGTGCCAGCAGACGTCTGGCGGGGTCGGGCGAGGGAAAACTGTTTTTT.

This chain uses TRBV30 with TRBJ1-4; D unresolved. CDR3 length: 16 amino acids. V was cut by 0 bases and J by 4 bases, with 15 bases left in between. Germline CDR1 and CDR2: GTSNPN and SVGIG (reference sequence). Here the CDR3 DNA reads TGTGCCTGGAGTGTAGGTGTGGCAGGACTTAATGAAAAACTGTTTTTT. Translating it yields CAWSVGVAGLNEKLFF.

This clone has only one observation. The genes are TRBV9 and TRBJ2-1, with 8 bases that match TRBD2. This CDR3 comprises 16 residues. Looked up from germline, CDR1 is SGDLS and CDR2 is YYNGEE. Trimming removed 4 bases from V and 8 bases from J; junction bases left unmatched: 14. The CDR3 bases are TGTGCCAGCAGCCCGACCGGGACTAGGGAGGTAGATGAGCAGTTCTTC. This encodes CASSPTGTREVDEQFF.

This chain links TRBV7-9 with TRBJ2-5, with TRBD2 as a possible D gene (5 bases). The germline V gene has CDR1 SEHNR and CDR2 FQNEAQ (reference sequence). The CDR3 sequence is 14 residues long. With 5 bases removed from V and 4 bases from J, the gap between germline ends came to 14 bases. The CDR3 loop reads CASSRILEGETQYF. The CDR3 coding sequence is TGTGCCAGCAGCCGGATACTAGAAGGAGAGACCCAGTACTTC.

The CDR3 sequence is CASTPRTETYEQYF. CDR3 DNA: TGTGCCAGCACTCCCCGGACGGAGACCTACGAGCAGTACTTC. J is TRBJ2-7 and V is TRBV7-8; D not certain. V lost 7 bases and J lost 2, with 15 bases in between. The CDR3 has 14 residues. Germline CDR1 is SGHVS and CDR2 is FQNEAQ.

Notes on this clone: The junction shows a germline mismatch at one end, possibly a read error. The chain carries TRBV18 and TRBJ2-7; D may correspond to TRBD1 or TRBD2 (5 bases each). The V gene's germline CDR1 is KGHSH and CDR2 LQKENI. The length of the CDR3 is 13 residues. CDR3 nucleotides: TGTGCCAGCTCTCCACAAGCTTGGGGGGAGCAGTACTTC. Translated, it gives CASSPQAWGEQYF.

The chain links TRBV6-1 to TRBJ1-1, with 10 bases lining up with TRBD1. The CDR3 runs 14 residues. J gave up 4 bases and V 5 bases, and 4 bases lay outside the gene matches. Per the germline V gene, CDR1 is MNHNS and CDR2 is SASEGT. The CDR3 protein is CASSTRDRGTEAFF. The CDR3 DNA sequence: TGTGCCAGCAGTACACGGGACAGGGGCACTGAAGCTTTCTTT.